The clone carrying this TCR beta chain appeared a few times. Antigen specificity is unknown. TCRdb re-derived calls from the RT-PCR reads in MiXCR, one entry per CDR3 protein. The sample consists of some 520,000 distinct CDR3 sequences, 15% to 20% of them appearing once. The data originate from a study of response to subunit inactivated influenza vaccine. Study-level findings and limits: Few additional T cells are recruited per seasonal influenza vaccination, authors suggested.

The germline gives CDR1 MDHEN, CDR2 SYDVKM. CDR3 size: 20 residues. The trim removed 5 bases at V and 0 bases at J, leaving 17 bases unmatched. The sample was CD4+ T cells sorted from PBMCs, taken around 2 years after vaccination. The clonotype originates from a man aged 50 to 75 who received an inactivated influenza vaccine. This chain links TRBV28 with TRBJ2-3; 10 nucleotides match TRBD2. CDR3 sequence reads: CASSPGLAQPTTTSTDTQYF. In DNA, the CDR3 is TGTGCCAGCAGTCCGGGACTAGCGCAACCGACTACTACTAGCACAGATACGCAGTATTTT.